The subject of this entry is one T cell receptor beta chain. What it binds is not known. This record belongs to a study of cytomegalovirus exposure and HLA in healthy donors. Profiling relied on immunoSEQ multiplex PCR, and the TCRdb table lists in-frame clones only, not all of them. This table holds under 200,000 clones, 75% to 90% found once. Study-level findings and limits: There were some public TCRs occurring in many donors, but most TCR sequences were rare.

The CDR3 is 13 amino acids. Germline CDR1 reads MDHEN; CDR2 reads SYDVKM. V lost 4 bases, J lost 4 bases, and 8 bases lay in between. Sequences were obtained from PBMCs. This sequence was found in a man between 18 and 29 years old in good health and CMV-seropositive. The genes are TRBV28 and TRBJ2-1; TRBD1 might be the D (5 bases). Here the CDR3 DNA reads TGTGCCAGCAGTTCGACAGAGTACAATGAGCAGTTCTTC. Its translation: CASSSTEYNEQFF.